The rows below give T cell receptor beta chains drawn from one sample of a study of blood T cell repertoires in COVID-19. TCRdb's table, derived via immunoSEQ multiplex PCR, lists solely in-frame clones and lacks some. The sample contains under 95,000 clones, about 80% of which appear only once. Sequenced sample: peripheral blood. The receptors stem from a woman between 65 and 79 years old with acute or convalescent COVID-19. CDR3s include the opening cysteine and the closing phenylalanine or tryptophan. The order of the fields is clone size, V gene, J gene, D gene, CDR3 DNA, CDR3 protein. D genes are given only for firm matches. The size of a clone is reported for some rows only, either as once, few or many, or as a class for expanded clones.

-,TRBV7-9,TRBJ1-2,-,TGTGCCAGCAGCTTAGAATCATATGGCTACACCTTC,CASSLESYGYTF
-,TRBV10-1,TRBJ2-2,-,TGCGCCAGCAGTGAGTCGTTTAGTTCGAACACCGGGGAGCTGTTTTTT,CASSESFSSNTGELFF
-,TRBV5-5,TRBJ1-4,TRBD1,TGTGCCAGCAGCTTTAGACAGGGTACCGGGTCCCGTAAACTGTTTTTT,CASSFRQGTGSRKLFF
-,TRBV25-1,TRBJ1-2,-,TGTGCCAGCAGTGAAATAGAGGGGGACCGACAAGGCTACACCTTC,CASSEIEGDRQGYTF
-,TRBV5-1,TRBJ2-3,-,TGCGCCAGCAGCTTGGAAGGACAAAGCACAGATACGCAGTATTTT,CASSLEGQSTDTQYF
-,TRBV19,TRBJ2-1,-,TGTGCCAGTAACGGAAGGGGGACAATCTACAATGAGCAGTTCTTC,CASNGRGTIYNEQFF
-,TRBV28,TRBJ2-7,-,TGTGCCAGCAGCCCTAGGTCCGCGATAACCTACGAGCAGTACTTC,CASSPRSAITYEQYF
few,TRBV28,TRBJ1-2,-,TGTGCCAGCAGTTTAACAGGCAGTGTGAGTGGCTACACCTTC,CASSLTGSVSGYTF
-,TRBV14,TRBJ1-1,TRBD1,TGTGCCAGCAGCCAAGCCAGGGGGCTTTTGAACACTGAAGCTTTCTTT,CASSQARGLLNTEAFF
-,TRBV13,TRBJ2-1,-,TGTGCCAGCAGCTTAGAGGTACAGGTCTACAATGAGCAGTTCTTC,CASSLEVQVYNEQFF
-,TRBV4-2,TRBJ1-1,-,TGTGCCAGCAGCCAAGGGAGGGGCTTGAACGCTGAAGCTTTCTTT,CASSQGRGLNAEAFF
-,TRBV28,TRBJ1-1,TRBD1,TGTGCCAGCAGAACGGACAGGGCGGCCACTGAAGCTTTCTTT,CASRTDRAATEAFF
-,TRBV7-7,TRBJ2-5,-,TGTGCTAGCAGCCCCGGTTCAGGGGCGGTGGAGACCCAGTACTTC,CASSPGSGAVETQYF
-,TRBV28,TRBJ2-1,-,TGTGCCAGCAGTTCCGGGTTCGATGAGCAGTTCTTC,CASSSGFDEQFF
-,TRBV14,TRBJ1-1,TRBD1,TGTGCCAGCAGCCGGGACAGAAACACTGAAGCTTTCTTT,CASSRDRNTEAFF
-,TRBV15,TRBJ2-7,TRBD2,TGTGCCACCAGCAGAGAACAGCGGGGAGAATACGAGCAGTACTTC,CATSREQRGEYEQYF
once,TRBV5-1,TRBJ1-2,-,TGCGCCAGCAGCTTTGGGAGCGCCTCAGCTAACTATGGCTACACCTTC,CASSFGSASANYGYTF